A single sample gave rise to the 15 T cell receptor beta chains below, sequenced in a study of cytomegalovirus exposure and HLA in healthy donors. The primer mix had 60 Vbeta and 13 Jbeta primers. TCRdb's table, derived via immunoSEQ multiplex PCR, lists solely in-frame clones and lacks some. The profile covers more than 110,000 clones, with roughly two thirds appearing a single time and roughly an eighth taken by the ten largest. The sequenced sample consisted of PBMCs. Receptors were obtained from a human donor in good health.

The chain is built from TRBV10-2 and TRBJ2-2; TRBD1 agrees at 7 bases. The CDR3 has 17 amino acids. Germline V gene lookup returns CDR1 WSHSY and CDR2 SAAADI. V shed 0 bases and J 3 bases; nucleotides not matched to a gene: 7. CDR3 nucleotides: TGCGCCAGCAGTGAGTCGAGGGGGCTAGCCGACACCGGGGAGCTGTTTTTT. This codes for CASSESRGLADTGELFF.

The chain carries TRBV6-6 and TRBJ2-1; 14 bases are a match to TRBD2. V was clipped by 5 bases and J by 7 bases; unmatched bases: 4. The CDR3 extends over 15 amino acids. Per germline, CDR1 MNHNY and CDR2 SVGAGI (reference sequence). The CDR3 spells CASSETSGGVNEQFF. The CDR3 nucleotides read TGTGCCAGCAGTGAGACTAGCGGGGGGGTAAATGAGCAGTTCTTC.

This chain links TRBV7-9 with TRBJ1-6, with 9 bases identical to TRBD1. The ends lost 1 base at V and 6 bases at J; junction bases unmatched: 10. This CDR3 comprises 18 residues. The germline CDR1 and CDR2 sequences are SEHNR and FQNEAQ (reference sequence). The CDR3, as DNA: TGTGCCAGCAGCTTAGTGCCTCCCGGACAGGGGCTTAATTCACCCCTCCACTTT. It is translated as CASSLVPPGQGLNSPLHF.

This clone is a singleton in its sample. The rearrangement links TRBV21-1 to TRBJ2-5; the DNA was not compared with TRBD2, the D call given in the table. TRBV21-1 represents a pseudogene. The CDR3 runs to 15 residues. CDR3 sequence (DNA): TGTGCCAGCAGCAAAGGAAGCCGGGACCAAGAGACCCAGTACTTC. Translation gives CASSKGSRDQETQYF.

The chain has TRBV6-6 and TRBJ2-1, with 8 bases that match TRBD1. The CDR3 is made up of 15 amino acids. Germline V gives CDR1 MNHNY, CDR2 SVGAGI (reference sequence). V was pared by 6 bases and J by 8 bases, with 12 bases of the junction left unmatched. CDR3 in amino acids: CASSPGGSLTDEQFF. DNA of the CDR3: TGTGCCAGCAGCCCAGGGGGCTCCCTTACGGATGAGCAGTTCTTC.

The CDR3 nucleotides read TGTGCCAGCACCCCGGGACTAGCGCAAACCTCCTACGAGCAGTACTTC. It encodes CASTPGLAQTSYEQYF. This chain joins TRBV11-3 and TRBJ2-7, with 10 bases lining up with TRBD2. Germline V gene data show CDR1 as SGHNT and CDR2 as YENEEA. The CDR3 sequence is 16 residues long. The V and J ends lost 7 bases and 0 bases, in that order; junction bases with no gene match: 9.

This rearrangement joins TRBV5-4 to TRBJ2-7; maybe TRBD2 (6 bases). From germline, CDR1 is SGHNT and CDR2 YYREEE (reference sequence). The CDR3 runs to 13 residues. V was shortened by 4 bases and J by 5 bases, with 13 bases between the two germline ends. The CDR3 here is CASSPDWGDEQYF. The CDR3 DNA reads TGTGCCAGCAGCCCCGATTGGGGGGACGAGCAGTACTTC.

The CDR3 protein is CASSLQGGEHSRLVYTF. The CDR3 bases are TGCGCCAGCAGCTTGCAAGGGGGCGAGCATTCCCGGTTGGTCTACACCTTC. This rearrangement joins TRBV5-1 to TRBJ1-2; 7 nucleotides line up with TRBD1. Germline CDR1 reads SGHRS; CDR2 reads YFSETQ. This CDR3 comprises 17 residues. The trim removed 1 base at V and 10 bases at J, leaving 19 bases unmatched. Looking up the rest from reference TRBV5-1 and TRBJ1-2 gives the full variable domain: KAGVTQTPRYLIKTRGQQVTLSCSPISGHRSVSWYQQTPGQGLQFLFEYFSETQRNKGNFPGRFSGRQFSNSRSEMNVSTLELGDSALYLCASSLQGGEHSRLVYTFGSGTRLTVV.

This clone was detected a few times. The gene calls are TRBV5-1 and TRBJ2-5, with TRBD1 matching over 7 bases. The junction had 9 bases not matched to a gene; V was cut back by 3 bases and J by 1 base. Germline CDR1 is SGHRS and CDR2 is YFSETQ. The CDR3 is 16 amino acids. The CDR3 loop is CASSYTVGQAQETQYF. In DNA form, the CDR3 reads TGCGCCAGCAGCTACACCGTTGGACAGGCCCAAGAGACCCAGTACTTC.

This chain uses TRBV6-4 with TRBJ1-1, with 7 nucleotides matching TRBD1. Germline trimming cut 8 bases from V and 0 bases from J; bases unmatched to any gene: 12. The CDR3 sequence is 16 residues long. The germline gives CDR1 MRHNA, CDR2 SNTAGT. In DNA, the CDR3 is TGTGCCAGCTTCTCGGGACAGCGGTACATGAACACTGAAGCTTTCTTT. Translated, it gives CASFSGQRYMNTEAFF.

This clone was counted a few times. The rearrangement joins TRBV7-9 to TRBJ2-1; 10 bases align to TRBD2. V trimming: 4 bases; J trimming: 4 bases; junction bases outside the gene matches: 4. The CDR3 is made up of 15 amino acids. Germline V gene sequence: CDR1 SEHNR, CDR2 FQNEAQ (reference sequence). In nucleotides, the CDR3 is TGTGCCAGCAGCTCCCCTAGCGGGAGTTACAATGAGCAGTTCTTC. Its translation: CASSSPSGSYNEQFF.

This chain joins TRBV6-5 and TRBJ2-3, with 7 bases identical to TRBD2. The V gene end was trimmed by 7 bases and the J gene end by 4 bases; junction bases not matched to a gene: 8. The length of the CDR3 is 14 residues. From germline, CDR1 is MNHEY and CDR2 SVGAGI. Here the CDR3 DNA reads TGTGCCAGCACGCGCGGGAGTGGGCCAGATACGCAGTATTTT. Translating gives CASTRGSGPDTQYF.

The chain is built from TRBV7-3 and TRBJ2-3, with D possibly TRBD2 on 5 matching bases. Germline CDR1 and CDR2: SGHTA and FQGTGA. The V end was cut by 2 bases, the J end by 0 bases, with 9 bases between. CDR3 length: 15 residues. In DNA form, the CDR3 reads TGTGCCAGCAGCTTACGGGGAATTAGCACAGATACGCAGTATTTT. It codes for CASSLRGISTDTQYF. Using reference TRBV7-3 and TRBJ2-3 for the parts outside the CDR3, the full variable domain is GAGVSQTPSNKVTEKGKYVELRCDPISGHTALYWYRQSLGQGPEFLIYFQGTGAADDSGLPNDRFFAVRPEGSVSTLKIQRTERGDSAVYLCASSLRGISTDTQYFGPGTRLTVL.

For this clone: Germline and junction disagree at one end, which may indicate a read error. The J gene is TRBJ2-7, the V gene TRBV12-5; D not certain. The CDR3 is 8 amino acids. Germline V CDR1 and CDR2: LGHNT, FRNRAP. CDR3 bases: TGCTCCCTTTACGAGCAGTACTTC. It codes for CSLYEQYF.

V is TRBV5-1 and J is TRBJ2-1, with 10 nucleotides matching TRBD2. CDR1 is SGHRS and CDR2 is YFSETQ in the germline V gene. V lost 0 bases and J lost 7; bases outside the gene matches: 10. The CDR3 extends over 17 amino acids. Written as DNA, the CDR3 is TGCGCCAGCAGCTTGGTAGTCTTAGCGGGAGGTGTAAATGAGCAGTTCTTC. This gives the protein CASSLVVLAGGVNEQFF.